This TCR beta chain was captured by sequencing in a study of regulatory T cells in long-lasting Graves disease. The V end was cut by 3 bases, the J end by 1 base, with 6 bases between. CDR3 length equals 12 residues. The germline V gene encodes CDR1 DFQATT and CDR2 SNEGSKA (reference sequence). Arm-PCR with iRepertoire HTBI primers amplified the CDR3 regions for these TCR beta libraries. TCRdb re-analysed the multiplex PCR reads in MiXCR, keeping a single row per CDR3 protein. Altogether about 420,000 distinct CDR3 sequences are present, about 25% being singletons, with the ten largest covering roughly 26%. Time point: persistent/refractory GD, antithyroid drugs over 5 years with positive TRAb. Generation of the TCR library employed RNA extracted from PBMCs. This clonotype was seen repeatedly, ten times or more.

The chain has TRBV20-1 and TRBJ1-2; D is unresolved. The receptor was derived from a female donor with Graves disease. The sample in question was peripheral blood mononuclear cells (PBMCs), obtained when the disease was refractory, from a patient treated with antithyroid drugs. The CDR3 sequence is CSASPDNYGYTF. In DNA, the CDR3 is TGCAGTGCTAGTCCGGATAACTATGGCTACACCTTC.